The 23 T cell receptor beta chains presented below share a single source sample, sequenced in a study of CD8 T cells in ankylosing spondylitis. TCRdb redid the calling of the 5' RACE reads with MiXCR, one entry per CDR3 protein. The repertoire includes 45,000 to 65,000 distinct CDR3 sequences, approximately 8% of them detected once, and about 8.5% sits in the top ten. Sequencing used blood, either unsorted or a sorted T cell fraction (not recorded which). The receptor source for this set is a female donor with ankylosing spondylitis or in good health (not recorded which).

The table lists this clonotype with many counts. The chain recombines TRBV5-1 with TRBJ1-6; TRBD1 is a possible D gene (5 bases). Germline V gene lookup returns CDR1 SGHRS and CDR2 YFSETQ. Trimming stripped 2 bases from V and 8 bases from J, with 11 bases between. CDR3 length equals 14 residues. CDR3 sequence: CASSLYGGDSPLHF. CDR3 nucleotides: TGCGCCAGCAGCTTATATGGGGGGGATTCACCCCTCCACTTT.

This clonotype occurred many times. This chain uses TRBV12-3 or TRBV12-4 with TRBJ1-5; 7 bases are shared with TRBD1. The ends lost 7 bases at V and 5 bases at J; junction bases unmatched: 8. This CDR3 contains 14 residues. This chain's CDR3 is CASNKNTGDQPQHF. The CDR3 DNA sequence: TGTGCCAGCAACAAAAATACAGGGGATCAGCCCCAGCATTTT.

The chain couples TRBV7-9 to TRBJ2-2; the D gene could be TRBD1 or TRBD2 (5 bases each). Germline-derived CDR1 and CDR2 are SEHNR and FQNEAQ (reference sequence). The CDR3 has 13 amino acids. V lost 9 bases and J lost 5, with 13 bases in between. The CDR3 protein is CASGRDGTGELFF. Written as DNA, the CDR3 is TGTGCCAGTGGCAGGGACGGGACCGGGGAGCTGTTTTTT.

The table lists this clonotype with a few counts. J is TRBJ2-3 and V is TRBV12-3 or TRBV12-4, with 9 bases lining up with TRBD1. Trimming cost V 5 bases and J 1 base; bases outside gene matches: 7. The CDR3 is made up of 16 amino acids. The CDR3 reads CASSPFGTGRTDTQYF. CDR3 sequence (DNA): TGTGCCAGCAGTCCCTTCGGGACAGGGCGCACAGATACGCAGTATTTT.

This clonotype has more than one count but fewer than ten. This CDR3 is CASSFEGASTEAFF. CDR3 bases: TGCGCCAGCAGCTTCGAGGGGGCTTCTACTGAAGCTTTCTTT. This chain joins TRBV5-1 and TRBJ1-1, with 7 bases matching TRBD1. The germline V gene has CDR1 SGHRS and CDR2 YFSETQ. The CDR3 extends over 14 amino acids. J gave up 5 bases and V 2 bases, and 6 bases lay outside the gene matches.

This chain links TRBV12-3 or TRBV12-4 with TRBJ1-1; 8 nucleotides line up with TRBD1. This CDR3 comprises 12 residues. The trim removed 3 bases at V and 8 bases at J, leaving 2 bases unmatched. CDR3: CASSFWDREAFF. CDR3 DNA: TGTGCCAGCAGTTTCTGGGACAGGGAAGCTTTCTTT.

The table lists this clonotype with many counts. The rearrangement joins TRBV29-1 to TRBJ2-3; 7 nucleotides align to TRBD1. Losses at the gene ends were 7 bases for V and 3 bases for J; bases not matched to a gene: 7. The CDR3 has 13 residues. Germline V lookup: CDR1 SQVTM, CDR2 ANQGSEA. The CDR3 DNA sequence: TGCAGCGAACGACAGGGCGGGACAGATACGCAGTATTTT. Its protein is CSERQGGTDTQYF.

V gene TRBV11-2 combines with J gene TRBJ1-3; D remains ambiguous. V lost 2 bases to trimming and J lost 4 bases, with 9 bases between them. Germline V CDR1 and CDR2: SGHAT, FQNNGV. The CDR3 loop spans 14 amino acids. The CDR3 coding sequence is TGTGCCAGCAGCTTATTGGGCAGCGGAAACACCATATATTTT. It translates to CASSLLGSGNTIYF.

This clonotype occurred many times. This rearrangement joins TRBV20-1 to TRBJ2-1; 7 bases fit TRBD1. This CDR3 is built from 15 residues. V gave up 2 bases and J gave up 1 base; unmatched junction bases: 5. Germline V CDR1 and CDR2: DFQATT, SNEGSKA (reference sequence). The chain's CDR3 is CSARRQGRSYNEQFF. CDR3 bases: TGCAGTGCTAGAAGACAGGGCAGGTCCTACAATGAGCAGTTCTTC.

In its sample, this clonotype was seen many times. This chain joins TRBV7-6 and TRBJ1-5; D is unclear. Trimming stripped 5 bases from V and 4 bases from J, with 9 bases between. CDR1 and CDR2 (germline): SGHVS, FNYEAQ. The CDR3 length is 13 residues. The CDR3 DNA sequence: TGTGCCAGCAGCGTAACGAAAAATCAGCCCCAGCATTTT. It codes for CASSVTKNQPQHF. Using reference TRBV7-6 and TRBJ1-5 for the parts outside the CDR3, the full variable domain is GAGVSQSPRYKVTKRGQDVALRCDPISGHVSLYWYRQALGQGPEFLTYFNYEAQQDKSGLPNDRFSAERPEGSISTLTIQRTEQRDSAMYRCASSVTKNQPQHFGDGTRLSIL.

The chain uses TRBV6-2 or TRBV6-3 and TRBJ2-7; D unclear. Germline loops: CDR1 MNHEY, CDR2 SVGEGT. The germline V and J ends were trimmed by 5 bases and 2 bases, with 10 bases remaining between them. The CDR3 is 13 amino acids. The CDR3 reads CASSPLGPYEQYV. CDR3 DNA: TGTGCCAGCAGTCCCCTAGGTCCCTACGAGCAGTACGTC.

This clonotype occurred many times. The chain couples TRBV20-1 to TRBJ1-3, with 7 bases identical to TRBD1. The CDR3 is made up of 15 amino acids. V trimming: 2 bases; J trimming: 5 bases; junction bases outside the gene matches: 9. Germline loops: CDR1 DFQATT, CDR2 SNEGSKA (reference sequence). CDR3 bases: TGCAGTGCTAGACTTCTCGGGACAGCTCGAAACACCATATATTTT. Translating gives CSARLLGTARNTIYF.

This clonotype was counted ten times or more. The V gene is TRBV20-1, the J gene TRBJ2-5; no definite D call. Germline V CDR1 and CDR2: DFQATT, SNEGSKA (reference sequence). CDR3 length equals 14 residues. V was trimmed by 5 bases and J by 0 bases, leaving 13 bases between them. This chain's CDR3 is CSAAPVSYQETQYF. The CDR3, as DNA: TGCAGTGCTGCCCCAGTTTCGTACCAAGAGACCCAGTACTTC.

V and J are TRBV3-1 and TRBJ1-4; D is ambiguous. Germline CDR1 LGHDT, CDR2 YNNKEL (reference sequence). Trimming removed 0 bases at V and 5 bases at J, with 10 bases between. This CDR3 region has 15 residues. The CDR3, as DNA: TGTGCCAGCAGCCAAGAGGGCAGACCAAATGAAAAACTGTTTTTT. This codes for CASSQEGRPNEKLFF.

Many counts were recorded for this clonotype. The chain links TRBV20-1 to TRBJ2-3; the match to TRBD1 covers 7 bases. The germline V gene encodes CDR1 DFQATT and CDR2 SNEGSKA (reference sequence). The CDR3 sequence is 14 residues long. Trimming removed 2 bases from V and 6 bases from J; junction bases left unmatched: 8. DNA of the CDR3: TGCAGTGCTAGACCAGGGGGTCCCCTGGATACGCAGTATTTT. Its translation: CSARPGGPLDTQYF.

This clonotype was counted many times. The chain combines TRBV12-3 or TRBV12-4 with TRBJ1-6; a weak D match, TRBD1 (6 bases). The V gene lost 4 bases and the J gene lost 4 bases, with 20 bases spanning the gap. The CDR3 is made up of 18 amino acids. The CDR3 nucleotides read TGTGCCAGCAGTTCACGGCGCGGGGGCGGGCCTTATAATTCACCCCTCCACTTT. It specifies CASSSRRGGGPYNSPLHF.

This clonotype has a handful of counts. V is TRBV7-9 and J is TRBJ1-1, with D maybe TRBD1 (5 bases). The V gene lost 5 bases and the J gene lost 0 bases, with 16 bases spanning the gap. The CDR3 covers 16 residues. In germline, CDR1 is SEHNR, CDR2 FQNEAQ (reference sequence). The CDR3 sequence: CASSNHVTDMNTEAFF. In nucleotides, the CDR3 is TGTGCCAGCAGCAACCACGTGACAGATATGAACACTGAAGCTTTCTTT.

Many counts were recorded for this clonotype. V gene TRBV4-3 combines with J gene TRBJ1-1; TRBD1 might be the D (6 bases). The V and J ends lost 0 bases and 1 base respectively, with 12 bases between them. The CDR3 loop spans 16 amino acids. Germline CDR1 LGHNA, CDR2 YSLEER. The CDR3 reads CASSQDLGGSNTEAFF. CDR3 coding DNA: TGCGCCAGCAGCCAAGATCTAGGGGGGTCGAACACTGAAGCTTTCTTT.

At least ten counts were recorded for this clonotype. V is TRBV7-3 and J is TRBJ2-1; tentatively, D is TRBD1 (6 bases). The CDR3 is made up of 14 amino acids. Germline V lookup: CDR1 SGHTA, CDR2 FQGTGA. V shed 3 bases and J shed 7 bases, with 13 bases lying between them. In DNA form, the CDR3 reads TGTGCCAGCAGCTTTAGGCAGGGGTGGAATGAGCAGTTCTTC. It specifies CASSFRQGWNEQFF.

This clonotype was observed many times. The gene calls are TRBV29-1 and TRBJ2-6; D is unresolved. Germline CDR1 and CDR2: SQVTM and ANQGSEA. The CDR3 consists of 15 residues. Between the trimmed V and J ends, which lost 0 bases and 0 bases, there was a span of 6 bases. CDR3 in DNA: TGCAGCGTTGAAGATACCCGCTCTGGGGCCAACGTCCTGACTTTC. Protein sequence: CSVEDTRSGANVLTF.

About this clonotype itself: A much larger clone lies one base from this, so it may be a read error. This rearrangement joins TRBV10-1 to TRBJ1-1; no firm D call. The germline CDR1 and CDR2 sequences are WNHNN and SYGVQD (reference sequence). The CDR3 is 13 amino acids. Trimming took off 1 base at V and 3 bases at J, with 6 bases between the two ends. The CDR3 DNA sequence: TGCGCCAGCAGTGAGTTGGATTACACTGAAGCTTTCTTT. This codes for CASSELDYTEAFF.

This clonotype was seen many times. The V and J genes are TRBV29-1 and TRBJ1-5, with D perhaps TRBD1 (6 bases). CDR1 is SQVTM, CDR2 ANQGSEA, per germline. Trimming stripped 6 bases from V and 0 bases from J, with 15 bases between. CDR3 length: 15 amino acids. The CDR3 reads CSVLLQGPSNQPQHF. In DNA, the CDR3 is TGCAGCGTACTATTACAGGGTCCTAGCAATCAGCCCCAGCATTTT.

This clonotype was recorded many times. This chain joins TRBV20-1 and TRBJ2-7; 8 bases are a match to TRBD1. CDR1 and CDR2 from the germline V gene are DFQATT and SNEGSKA (reference sequence). The CDR3 runs to 13 residues. The J segment lost 3 bases and the V segment lost 0 bases, leaving 1 base of the junction unmatched. CDR3: CSAREGTGYEQYF. CDR3 sequence (DNA): TGCAGTGCTAGAGAAGGGACAGGCTACGAGCAGTACTTC.